What follows are 31 T cell receptor beta chains derived from one specimen sequenced in a study of T cells after posttransplantation cyclophosphamide. This table comes from immunoSEQ multiplex PCR, and its TCRdb copy is limited to in-frame clones, with some not included. Seen here are tens of thousands of clones, 93% observed once, and the top ten hold 2.5% to 3%. Sequencing was carried out using PBMCs. These receptors were taken from a young woman in good health and a related stem cell transplant donor.

V usage is TRBV27 and J usage is TRBJ1-6; tentatively, D is TRBD1 (6 bases). The CDR3 is made up of 15 amino acids. Deletions cut 6 bases from V and 9 bases from J, with 18 bases between. The germline CDR1 and CDR2 sequences are MNHEY and SMNVEV (reference sequence). The CDR3 loop is CASSWNRDSSSPLHF. The CDR3 region has the DNA TGTGCCAGCAGCTGGAACAGGGATTCTAGTTCACCCCTCCACTTT.

The chain uses TRBV11-2 and TRBJ2-1; 10 positions agree with TRBD2. The CDR3 contains 15 residues. Unmatched junction bases numbered 7, after V lost 5 bases and J lost 6 bases. Germline V gene data show CDR1 as SGHAT and CDR2 as FQNNGV. In DNA, the CDR3 is TGTGCCAGCAGCCCCGGGACTAGCGCTAGCAATGAGCAGTTCTTC. Its protein product is CASSPGTSASNEQFF.

The chain carries TRBV28 and TRBJ1-5; D is ambiguous. CDR3 size: 14 residues. V shed 5 bases and J shed 7 bases, with 15 bases lying between them. Germline V gene lookup returns CDR1 MDHEN and CDR2 SYDVKM. The CDR3 region is CASSLTISRQPQHF. The CDR3 DNA reads TGTGCCAGCAGTCTCACCATTTCTCGACAGCCCCAGCATTTT.

This chain links TRBV9 with TRBJ2-3; 14 bases line up with TRBD2. Per germline, CDR1 SGDLS and CDR2 YYNGEE. Germline trimming cut 4 bases from V and 5 bases from J; bases unmatched to any gene: 6. This CDR3 contains 16 residues. The CDR3 protein is CASSTGLAGGGDTQYF. CDR3 bases: TGTGCCAGCAGCACCGGACTAGCGGGGGGCGGAGATACGCAGTATTTT.

This rearrangement joins TRBV19 to TRBJ1-6, with D uncertain. V dropped 6 bases and J dropped 10 bases, with 10 bases sitting between them. From germline, CDR1 is LNHDA and CDR2 SQIVND (reference sequence). This CDR3 contains 12 residues. The CDR3 sequence: CASRQTESPLHF. CDR3 in DNA: TGTGCCAGTAGACAAACAGAGTCACCCCTCCACTTT.

The chain joins TRBV28 to TRBJ1-6, with unresolved D. This CDR3 is 16 amino acids long. V dropped 8 bases and J dropped 7 bases, with 21 bases sitting between them. Germline V gene sequence: CDR1 MDHEN, CDR2 SYDVKM. The CDR3 DNA follows: TGTGCCAGCGGCGCGGGAGGGCTAATCGGGAATTCACCCCTCCACTTT. Translated, it gives CASGAGGLIGNSPLHF.

The V call is TRBV5-5, the J call TRBJ1-5; D remains unclear. V shed 1 base and J shed 6 bases, with 17 bases lying between them. Germline values: CDR1 SGHKS, CDR2 YYEKEE (reference sequence). The length of the CDR3 is 16 residues. The CDR3 DNA is TGTGCCAGCAGCTTGTTTTTAACTCCAAAGGGTCAGCCCCAGCATTTT. Its protein is CASSLFLTPKGQPQHF.

The gene calls are TRBV27 and TRBJ2-7; 9 bases match TRBD1. After removal of 5 bases from V and 6 bases from J, the junction contained 11 bases not matched to a gene. Germline assignment: CDR1 MNHEY and CDR2 SMNVEV (reference sequence). CDR3 length: 15 residues. CDR3 sequence: CASSVLRDRVSEQYF. Here the CDR3 DNA reads TGTGCCAGCAGTGTTCTCCGGGACAGGGTTAGCGAGCAGTACTTC.

The chain carries TRBV5-4 and TRBJ2-7; TRBD1 matches at 7 bases. Germline V gene lookup returns CDR1 SGHNT and CDR2 YYREEE (reference sequence). V lost 5 bases and J lost 2; bases outside the gene matches: 10. The CDR3 spans 15 residues. The DNA of the CDR3 is TGTGCCAGCAGGTCCGGGACAGACCGACCCTACGAGCAGTACTTC. Amino acid sequence: CASRSGTDRPYEQYF.

CDR3: CASSLGLVVGYEQYF. DNA of the CDR3: TGTGCCAGCAGCTTGGGTCTGGTAGTAGGCTACGAGCAGTACTTC. The chain uses TRBV5-6 and TRBJ2-7; unclear D gene. This CDR3 is 15 amino acids long. Trimming took off 0 bases at V and 3 bases at J, with 13 bases between the two ends. The germline CDR1 and CDR2 sequences are SGHDT and YYEEEE.

In its sample, this clone was seen a few times. V is TRBV4-3 and J is TRBJ2-2; tentative D call: TRBD1 (5 bases). This CDR3 is 15 amino acids long. Germline V lookup: CDR1 LGHNA, CDR2 YSLEER. The ends were cut back, 0 bases at V and 4 bases at J, with 9 bases in the middle. The CDR3 DNA is TGCGCCAGCAGCCAAGATGGAAGGGGCACCGGGGAGCTGTTTTTT. Protein: CASSQDGRGTGELFF.

The gene calls are TRBV9 and TRBJ2-3; 10 nucleotides align to TRBD2. The germline gives CDR1 SGDLS, CDR2 YYNGEE. The CDR3 is 12 amino acids. The trim removed 5 bases at V and 10 bases at J, leaving 4 bases unmatched. The CDR3 reads CASRASGGAQYF. The CDR3 coding sequence is TGTGCCAGCAGGGCTAGCGGGGGAGCGCAGTATTTT.

V is TRBV5-4 and J is TRBJ2-7, with TRBD2 matching 13 bases. The CDR3 sequence is 14 residues long. Germline V CDR1 and CDR2: SGHNT, YYREEE (reference sequence). The junction had 3 bases not matched to a gene; V was cut back by 5 bases and J by 4 bases. The CDR3 bases are TGTGCCAGCAGTGGGACTAGCGGGGCTTACGAGCAGTACTTC. Translation: CASSGTSGAYEQYF.

This clone has a single count. V gene TRBV7-6 combines with J gene TRBJ1-1, with D possibly TRBD1 on 6 matching bases. The CDR3 length is 18 residues. Germline V lookup: CDR1 SGHVS, CDR2 FNYEAQ. V was trimmed by 0 bases and J by 0 bases, leaving 17 bases between them. The CDR3 DNA reads TGTGCCAGCAGCTTAGCGCAAGCAGGGGAGGGAATGAACACTGAAGCTTTCTTT. Translating gives CASSLAQAGEGMNTEAFF.

In this sample, this clone turned up once. The chain carries TRBV4-1 and TRBJ2-3; D is possibly TRBD1 or TRBD2 (6 bases each). V dropped 0 bases and J dropped 5 bases, with 15 bases sitting between them. Germline V gives CDR1 MGHRA, CDR2 YSYEKL. The CDR3 has 16 residues. The CDR3 loop is CASSQDLGARGDTQYF. The CDR3 coding sequence is TGCGCCAGCAGCCAAGATTTGGGGGCGCGGGGAGATACGCAGTATTTT.

The genes are TRBV5-4 and TRBJ1-5; D is undetermined. Germline CDR1 reads SGHNT; CDR2 reads YYREEE (reference sequence). The CDR3 length is 14 residues. V was clipped by 3 bases and J by 6 bases, with 13 bases between them. This chain's CDR3 is CASSSGGGSQPQHF. The CDR3 coding sequence is TGTGCCAGCAGCTCTGGCGGAGGAAGTCAGCCCCAGCATTTT.

The V and J genes are TRBV18 and TRBJ2-2; 11 nucleotides align to TRBD2. The CDR3 covers 17 residues. V gave up 4 bases and J gave up 4 bases; unmatched junction bases: 8. Germline V gene lookup returns CDR1 KGHSH and CDR2 LQKENI. The CDR3 region has the DNA TGTGCCAGCTCACAAAACTATGGGACTAGCGGCACCGGGGAGCTGTTTTTT. It yields the protein CASSQNYGTSGTGELFF.

This clone was detected once. The V and J genes are TRBV7-9 and TRBJ1-3; D is undetermined. This CDR3 has 16 amino acids. The V gene lost 1 base and the J gene lost 0 bases, with 10 bases spanning the gap. Germline CDR1 reads SEHNR; CDR2 reads FQNEAQ (reference sequence). The CDR3 region is CASSLVAGLSGNTIYF. As DNA, the CDR3 is TGTGCCAGCAGCTTAGTGGCTGGGCTCTCTGGAAACACCATATATTTT.

The genes are TRBV15 and TRBJ1-4; a possible D gene is TRBD1 (6 bases). The CDR3 runs 15 residues. The ends were cut back, 3 bases at V and 2 bases at J, with 10 bases in the middle. Germline CDR1 is LNHNV and CDR2 is YYDKDF (reference sequence). The CDR3 DNA is TGTGCCACCAGCAGTAGGGGGGGGACTAATGAAAAACTGTTTTTT. Its protein is CATSSRGGTNEKLFF.

A single count supports this clone. The CDR3 nucleotides are TGTGCCAGCAGCCCGGGGACAGGGGGCGAGGATACGCAGTATTTT. This codes for CASSPGTGGEDTQYF. The chain links TRBV7-9 to TRBJ2-3; 12 nucleotides match TRBD1. J lost 6 bases, V lost 5 bases, and 6 bases had no gene match. The CDR3 covers 15 residues. Looked up from germline, CDR1 is SEHNR and CDR2 is FQNEAQ (reference sequence). Variable domain in full (rest from reference TRBV7-9 and TRBJ2-3): DTGVSQNPRHKITKRGQNVTFRCDPISEHNRLYWYRQTLGQGPEFLTYFQNEAQLEKSRLLSDRFSAERPKGSFSTLEIQRTEQGDSAMYLCASSPGTGGEDTQYFGPGTRLTVL.

This chain links TRBV14 with TRBJ1-1; no firm D call. V was shortened by 1 base and J by 5 bases, with 8 bases between the two germline ends. Germline V gives CDR1 SGHDN, CDR2 FVKESK. This CDR3 has 13 amino acids. Here the CDR3 reads CASSQVGRTEAFF. CDR3 bases: TGTGCCAGCAGCCAAGTCGGGAGGACTGAAGCTTTCTTT.

CDR3 sequence: CAWSVQGGDQPQHF. The CDR3 nucleotides are TGTGCCTGGAGCGTACAGGGGGGAGATCAGCCCCAGCATTTT. The rearrangement uses TRBV30 and TRBJ1-5, with 8 bases matching TRBD1. The J segment lost 5 bases and the V segment lost 3 bases, leaving 6 bases of the junction unmatched. This CDR3 contains 14 residues. Germline lookup yields CDR1 GTSNPN and CDR2 SVGIG (reference sequence). Complete variable domain (other parts from reference TRBV30 and TRBJ1-5): SQTIHQWPATLVQPVGSPLSLECTVEGTSNPNLYWYRQAAGRGLQLLFYSVGIGQISSEVPQNLSASRPQDRQFILSSKKLLLSDSGFYLCAWSVQGGDQPQHFGDGTRLSIL.

The chain joins TRBV5-1 to TRBJ1-5, with TRBD1 as a possible D gene (6 bases). V lost 0 bases to trimming and J lost 4 bases, with 8 bases between them. Germline V gene sequence: CDR1 SGHRS, CDR2 YFSETQ. The CDR3 extends over 14 amino acids. CDR3 loop: CASSLDRENQPQHF. Here the CDR3 DNA reads TGCGCCAGCAGCTTGGACAGGGAGAATCAGCCCCAGCATTTT. Full variable domain (remainder filled in from reference TRBV5-1 and TRBJ1-5): KAGVTQTPRYLIKTRGQQVTLSCSPISGHRSVSWYQQTPGQGLQFLFEYFSETQRNKGNFPGRFSGRQFSNSRSEMNVSTLELGDSALYLCASSLDRENQPQHFGDGTRLSIL.

This chain joins TRBV6-1 and TRBJ1-2, with D unresolved. V lost 5 bases and J 3 bases, leaving 13 bases between the germline ends. The CDR3 has 14 residues. Looked up from germline, CDR1 is MNHNS and CDR2 is SASEGT. Written as DNA, the CDR3 is TGTGCCAGCAGTTCCCTCGGGGTAGACTATGGCTACACCTTC. Translating gives CASSSLGVDYGYTF.

This rearrangement joins TRBV28 to TRBJ2-3; D not certain. V lost 8 bases, J lost 6 bases, and 6 bases lay in between. In germline, CDR1 is MDHEN, CDR2 SYDVKM. This CDR3 region has 10 residues. Here the CDR3 reads CASGIDTQYF. For the CDR3, the DNA is TGTGCCAGCGGAATCGATACGCAGTATTTT.

The V and J genes are TRBV6-6 and TRBJ2-7; D is unclear. The CDR3 runs 15 residues. The germline V and J ends were trimmed by 1 base and 2 bases, with 12 bases remaining between them. The germline CDR1 and CDR2 sequences are MNHNY and SVGAGI (reference sequence). The CDR3 DNA reads as TGTGCCAGCAGTTACTACGCTGCAACCCCCTACGAGCAGTACTTC. Protein sequence: CASSYYAATPYEQYF.

This chain links TRBV5-8 with TRBJ2-5, with D possibly being TRBD2 (6 bases). V lost 4 bases to trimming and J lost 4 bases, with 17 bases between them. CDR3 length: 15 amino acids. Germline values: CDR1 SGHTS, CDR2 YDEGEE. The CDR3 bases are TGTGCCAGCAGCCGGGGACTCCTGATAGGAGAGACCCAGTACTTC. Protein: CASSRGLLIGETQYF.

The rearrangement uses TRBV14 and TRBJ1-4; TRBD1 is a possible D gene (6 bases). The CDR3 contains 14 residues. CDR1 is SGHDN and CDR2 is FVKESK in the germline V gene. V was trimmed by 6 bases and J by 7 bases, leaving 15 bases between them. The chain's CDR3 is CASSITGWSEKLFF. CDR3 DNA sequence: TGTGCCAGCAGTATTACAGGGTGGAGTGAAAAACTGTTTTTT.

V usage is TRBV10-3 and J usage is TRBJ2-5; perhaps TRBD1 as D (6 bases). V dropped 0 bases and J dropped 6 bases, with 14 bases sitting between them. CDR1 is ENHRY, CDR2 SYGVKD, per germline. The CDR3 totals 15 residues. The CDR3 nucleotides read TGTGCCATCAGTGAGTCAACAATGGGGGCAAAGACCCAGTACTTC. Translated, it gives CAISESTMGAKTQYF.

V usage is TRBV6-5 and J usage is TRBJ1-5; D is possibly TRBD1 (6 bases). This CDR3 comprises 15 residues. Trimming pared 2 bases from V and 7 bases from J, leaving 15 bases between. CDR1 is MNHEY, CDR2 SVGAGI, per germline. CDR3 loop: CASSYDGGAGQPQHF. The CDR3 nucleotides are TGTGCCAGCAGTTACGATGGGGGGGCGGGGCAGCCCCAGCATTTT.

The J gene is TRBJ2-7, the V gene TRBV7-2; 7 bases fit TRBD1. In germline, CDR1 is SGHTA, CDR2 FQGNSA. V gave up 2 bases and J gave up 6 bases; unmatched junction bases: 10. CDR3 length: 15 amino acids. Here the CDR3 reads CASSLWDSQGSEQYF. As DNA, the CDR3 is TGTGCCAGCAGCTTATGGGACAGCCAAGGAAGCGAGCAGTACTTC.